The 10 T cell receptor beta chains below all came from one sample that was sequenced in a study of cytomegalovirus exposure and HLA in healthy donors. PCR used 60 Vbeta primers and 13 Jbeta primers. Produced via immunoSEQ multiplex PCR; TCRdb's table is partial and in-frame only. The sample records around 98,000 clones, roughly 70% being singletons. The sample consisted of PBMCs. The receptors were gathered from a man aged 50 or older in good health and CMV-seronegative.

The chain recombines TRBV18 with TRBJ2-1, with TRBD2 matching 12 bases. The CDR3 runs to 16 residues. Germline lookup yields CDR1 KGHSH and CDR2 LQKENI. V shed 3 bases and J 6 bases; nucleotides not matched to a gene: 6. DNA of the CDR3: TGTGCCAGCTCACCTAGACTAGCGGGAGTTCTCAATGAGCAGTTCTTC. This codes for CASSPRLAGVLNEQFF.

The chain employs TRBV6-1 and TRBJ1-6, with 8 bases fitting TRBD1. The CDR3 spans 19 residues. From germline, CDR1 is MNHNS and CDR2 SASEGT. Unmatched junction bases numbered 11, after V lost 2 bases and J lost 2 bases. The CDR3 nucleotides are TGTGCCAGCAGTGAAACCCCACGCAGGGGGCGGCCCTATAATTCACCCCTCCACTTT. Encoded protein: CASSETPRRGRPYNSPLHF.

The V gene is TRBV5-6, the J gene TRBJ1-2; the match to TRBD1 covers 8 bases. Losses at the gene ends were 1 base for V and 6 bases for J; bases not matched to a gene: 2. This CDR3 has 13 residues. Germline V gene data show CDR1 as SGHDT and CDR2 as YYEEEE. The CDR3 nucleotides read TGTGCCAGCAGCTTGCCAGGGGGCGATGGCTACACCTTC. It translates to CASSLPGGDGYTF.

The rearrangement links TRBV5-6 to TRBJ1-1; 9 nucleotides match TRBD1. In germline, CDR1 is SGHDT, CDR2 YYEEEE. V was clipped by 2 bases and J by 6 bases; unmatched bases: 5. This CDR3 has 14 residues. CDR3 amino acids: CASSFDRGGSEAFF. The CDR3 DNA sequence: TGTGCCAGCAGCTTCGACAGGGGGGGCTCTGAAGCTTTCTTT.

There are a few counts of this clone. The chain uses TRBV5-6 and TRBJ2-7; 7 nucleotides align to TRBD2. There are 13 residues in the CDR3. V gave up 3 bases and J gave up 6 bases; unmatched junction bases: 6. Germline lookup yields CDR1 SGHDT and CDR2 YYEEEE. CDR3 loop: CASSWGRGVEQYF. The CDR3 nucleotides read TGTGCCAGCAGCTGGGGCCGGGGGGTCGAGCAGTACTTC. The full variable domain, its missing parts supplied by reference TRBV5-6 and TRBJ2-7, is DAGVTQSPTHLIKTRGQQVTLRCSPKSGHDTVSWYQQALGQGPQFIFQYYEEEERQRGNFPDRFSGHQFPNYSSELNVNALLLGDSALYLCASSWGRGVEQYFGPGTRLTVT.

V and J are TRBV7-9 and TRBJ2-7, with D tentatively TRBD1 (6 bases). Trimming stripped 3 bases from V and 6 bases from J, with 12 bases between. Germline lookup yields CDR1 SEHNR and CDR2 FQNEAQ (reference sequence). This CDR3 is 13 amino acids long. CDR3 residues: CASSLQGRFEQYF. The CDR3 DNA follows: TGTGCCAGCAGCTTGCAGGGGAGATTCGAGCAGTACTTC.

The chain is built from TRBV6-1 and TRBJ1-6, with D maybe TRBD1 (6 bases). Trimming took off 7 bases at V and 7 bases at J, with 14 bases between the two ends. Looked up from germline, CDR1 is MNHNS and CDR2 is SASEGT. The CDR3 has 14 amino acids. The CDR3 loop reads CASITGSVNSPLHF. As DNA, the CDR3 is TGTGCCAGCATTACAGGGTCTGTCAATTCACCCCTCCACTTT.

The DNA for the CDR3 is TGTGCCAGCAGCAAAGAGGCGAGCGCGGATACGCAGTATTTT. Protein: CASSKEASADTQYF. V gene TRBV21-1 combines with J gene TRBJ2-3; the table assigns TRBD2, which was not confirmed against the DNA. TRBV21-1 is labeled a pseudogene. The CDR3 has 14 amino acids.

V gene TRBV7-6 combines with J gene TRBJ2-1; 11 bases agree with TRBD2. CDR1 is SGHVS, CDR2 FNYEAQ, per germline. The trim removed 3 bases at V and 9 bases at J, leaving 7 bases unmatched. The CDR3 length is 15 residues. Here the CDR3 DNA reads TGTGCCAGCAGCTTTGTAGCGGGGGGGCGAAGTGAGCAGTTCTTC. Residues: CASSFVAGGRSEQFF. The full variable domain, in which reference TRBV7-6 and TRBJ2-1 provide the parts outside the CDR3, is GAGVSQSPRYKVTKRGQDVALRCDPISGHVSLYWYRQALGQGPEFLTYFNYEAQQDKSGLPNDRFSAERPEGSISTLTIQRTEQRDSAMYRCASSFVAGGRSEQFFGPGTRLTVL.

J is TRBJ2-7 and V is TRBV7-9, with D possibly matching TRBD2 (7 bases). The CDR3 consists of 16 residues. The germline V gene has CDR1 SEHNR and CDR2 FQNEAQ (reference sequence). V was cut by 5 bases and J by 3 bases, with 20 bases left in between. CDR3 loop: CASSPGGRQDNYEQYF. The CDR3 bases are TGTGCCAGCAGCCCGGGAGGCAGACAGGATAACTACGAGCAGTACTTC.